The 25 T cell receptor beta chains below were found in one sample sequenced in a study of blood T cell repertoires in COVID-19. Profiling relied on immunoSEQ multiplex PCR, and the TCRdb table lists in-frame clones only, not all of them. This table holds about 280,000 clones, about 89% found once. The sample consisted of peripheral blood. The receptors were sampled from a man aged 40-49 years with active or convalescent COVID-19.

V usage is TRBV6-5 and J usage is TRBJ2-7; the match to TRBD2 covers 12 bases. This CDR3 has 15 residues. J was trimmed by 4 bases and V by 4 bases; bases with no gene match: 5. CDR1 and CDR2 (germline): MNHEY, SVGAGI. The CDR3 sequence: CASSSSGRAVYEQYF. Written as DNA, the CDR3 is TGTGCCAGCAGTTCTAGCGGGAGGGCCGTATACGAGCAGTACTTC.

The chain uses TRBV4-1 and TRBJ1-1; possible D gene TRBD1, 6 bases. The ends were cut back, 3 bases at V and 3 bases at J, with 20 bases in the middle. The germline gives CDR1 MGHRA, CDR2 YSYEKL. The CDR3 has 17 residues. The CDR3 nucleotides are TGCGCCAGCAGCCATGACACCGGGGGGCGCGGTGACACTGAAGCTTTCTTT. Protein product: CASSHDTGGRGDTEAFF.

The chain recombines TRBV3-1 (or the pseudogene TRBV3-2) with TRBJ1-1; no clear D gene. V lost 4 bases and J lost 0, with 6 bases in between. CDR1 and CDR2 (germline): LGHDT, YNNKEL (reference sequence). The CDR3 runs to 13 residues. The CDR3 DNA is TGTGCCAGCAGCCGGAGAATGAACACTGAAGCTTTCTTT. Its translation: CASSRRMNTEAFF.

This chain joins TRBV5-1 and TRBJ2-7, with 7 bases that match TRBD1. The CDR3 length is 15 residues. The germline gives CDR1 SGHRS, CDR2 YFSETQ. Trimming took 0 bases from V and 3 from J; bases not matched to a gene: 6. CDR3 sequence (DNA): TGCGCCAGCAGCTTGGTTGGGACAGCAGACTACGAGCAGTACTTC. This encodes CASSLVGTADYEQYF.

The chain recombines TRBV18 with TRBJ2-7; possibly TRBD1 for D (6 bases). Per germline, CDR1 KGHSH and CDR2 LQKENI. Trimming pared 2 bases from V and 2 bases from J, leaving 13 bases between. CDR3 length equals 15 residues. The CDR3 sequence is CASSPDGQNTYEQYF. In DNA form, the CDR3 reads TGTGCCAGCTCACCAGACGGACAGAACACCTACGAGCAGTACTTC.

The chain employs TRBV18 and TRBJ2-3; D remains unclear. The V gene lost 2 bases and the J gene lost 0 bases, with 24 bases spanning the gap. CDR1 is KGHSH and CDR2 is LQKENI in the germline V gene. This CDR3 is 20 amino acids long. The CDR3 spells CASSPDALVFRRTSTDTQYF. Here the CDR3 DNA reads TGTGCCAGCTCACCAGATGCGTTGGTTTTCCGGAGAACTAGCACAGATACGCAGTATTTT. The full variable domain, completed using reference TRBV18 and TRBJ2-3, is NAGVMQNPRHLVRRRGQEARLRCSPMKGHSHVYWYRQLPEEGLKFMVYLQKENIIDESGMPKERFSAEFPKEGPSILRIQQVVRGDSAAYFCASSPDALVFRRTSTDTQYFGPGTRLTVL.

The V call is TRBV28, the J call TRBJ2-1; D is ambiguous. Germline lookup yields CDR1 MDHEN and CDR2 SYDVKM. The CDR3 loop spans 14 amino acids. V lost 5 bases to trimming and J lost 10 bases, with 18 bases between them. CDR3 loop: CASSLTPLSPEQFF. The CDR3 DNA follows: TGTGCCAGCAGTCTGACTCCTTTATCACCCGAGCAGTTCTTC.

The V call is TRBV5-1, the J call TRBJ2-5; D gene ambiguous. Trimming removed 7 bases from V and 3 bases from J, with 13 bases in between. The CDR3 spans 13 residues. The germline gives CDR1 SGHRS, CDR2 YFSETQ. In nucleotides, the CDR3 is TGCGCCAGCTCGGTGTTCGCGGAAGAGACCCAGTACTTC. Encoded protein: CASSVFAEETQYF.

The chain has TRBV18 and TRBJ1-4, with D uncertain. The CDR3 is 13 amino acids. Germline-derived CDR1 and CDR2 are KGHSH and LQKENI. V was trimmed by 3 bases and J by 5 bases, leaving 7 bases between them. The CDR3 DNA reads TGTGCCAGCTCACCCTGGCGGAATGAAAAACTGTTTTTT. Translating it yields CASSPWRNEKLFF.

The chain combines TRBV3-1 (or the pseudogene TRBV3-2) with TRBJ2-1; 15 nucleotides agree with TRBD2. CDR3 length: 14 amino acids. The junction had 3 bases not matched to a gene; V was cut back by 5 bases and J by 10 bases. The V gene's germline CDR1 is LGHDT and CDR2 YNNKEL (reference sequence). The CDR3 here is CASSGLAGGREQFF. CDR3 coding DNA: TGTGCCAGCAGCGGACTAGCGGGGGGGCGGGAGCAGTTCTTC.

Relative to its sample, this clone is medium-sized. The gene calls are TRBV11-2 and TRBJ1-6; 8 positions agree with TRBD1. The CDR3 runs 17 residues. From germline, CDR1 is SGHAT and CDR2 FQNNGV. The V gene end was trimmed by 0 bases and the J gene end by 4 bases; junction bases not matched to a gene: 5. CDR3 DNA sequence: TGTGCCAGCAGCTTAGAAGTGGGGACAGGTTATAATTCACCCCTCCACTTT. Its protein product is CASSLEVGTGYNSPLHF.

This chain connects TRBV6-5 to TRBJ1-4, with D possibly being TRBD1 (6 bases). Germline CDR1 reads MNHEY; CDR2 reads SVGAGI. Trimming stripped 7 bases from V and 8 bases from J, with 20 bases between. The CDR3 totals 15 residues. CDR3 bases: TGTGCCAGCACCGCAAACACAGGGCGAGGGGAAAAACTGTTTTTT. Encoded protein: CASTANTGRGEKLFF.

The V call is TRBV24-1, the J call TRBJ2-1; D is perhaps TRBD1 (6 bases). The V gene lost 9 bases and the J gene lost 0 bases, with 11 bases spanning the gap. The CDR3 has 14 amino acids. CDR1 is KGHDR, CDR2 SFDVKD, per germline. CDR3 in DNA: TGTGCCACCTCAGGGGCAGGCTCCTACAATGAGCAGTTCTTC. This encodes CATSGAGSYNEQFF.

The chain carries TRBV5-1 and TRBJ2-1; TRBD2 aligns across 7 bases. Germline values: CDR1 SGHRS, CDR2 YFSETQ. V gave up 0 bases and J gave up 7 bases; unmatched junction bases: 7. The length of the CDR3 is 15 residues. The DNA of the CDR3 is TGCGCCAGCAGCTTGGTTCGTGGGGGAGGGAATGAGCAGTTCTTC. Its protein product is CASSLVRGGGNEQFF.

This rearrangement joins TRBV9 to TRBJ1-1, with 7 nucleotides matching TRBD1. There are 14 residues in the CDR3. J was trimmed by 2 bases and V by 4 bases; bases with no gene match: 5. Per germline, CDR1 SGDLS and CDR2 YYNGEE. CDR3 sequence (DNA): TGTGCCAGCAGCCCAAAGGGGGCCAACACTGAAGCTTTCTTT. Amino acid sequence: CASSPKGANTEAFF.

This clone came up once. The chain has TRBV9 and TRBJ1-2, with D perhaps TRBD1 (6 bases). Trimming stripped 4 bases from V and 4 bases from J, with 17 bases between. CDR1 is SGDLS, CDR2 YYNGEE, per germline. This CDR3 is built from 15 residues. The CDR3 nucleotides are TGTGCCAGCAGCATGCCGGGACAAAGCTCCTATGGCTACACCTTC. Residues: CASSMPGQSSYGYTF.

The chain joins TRBV19 to TRBJ1-5, with TRBD1 matching over 7 bases. Germline lookup yields CDR1 LNHDA and CDR2 SQIVND (reference sequence). After removal of 5 bases from V and 2 bases from J, the junction contained 3 bases not matched to a gene. This CDR3 has 14 residues. Written as DNA, the CDR3 is TGTGCCAGTAGTGCCCAGGGGGGCAATCAGCCCCAGCATTTT. This gives the protein CASSAQGGNQPQHF.

This clone was seen many times. This chain links TRBV2 with TRBJ1-6, with 10 nucleotides matching TRBD1. V was clipped by 4 bases and J by 3 bases; unmatched bases: 3. The CDR3 is 16 amino acids. Germline CDR1 SNHLY, CDR2 FYNNEI. The CDR3, as DNA: TGTGCCAGCAGTGGACGGACAGGGGGCTATAATTCACCCCTCCACTTT. Translated, it gives CASSGRTGGYNSPLHF.

V is TRBV18 and J is TRBJ2-2, with a tentative D call TRBD1 (5 bases). The germline V gene has CDR1 KGHSH and CDR2 LQKENI. This CDR3 region has 15 residues. The V and J ends lost 0 bases and 5 bases respectively, with 10 bases between them. CDR3 DNA: TGTGCCAGCTCACCACCCGGACAAAGAACCGGGGAGCTGTTTTTT. This sequence encodes CASSPPGQRTGELFF.

The V gene is TRBV19, the J gene TRBJ1-1; tentatively, D is TRBD1 (6 bases). Trimming shortened V by 6 bases and J by 1 base, and 15 bases separated the two germline ends. CDR3 length equals 15 residues. In germline, CDR1 is LNHDA, CDR2 SQIVND (reference sequence). CDR3 region: CASSVTGNRNTEAFF. The CDR3 DNA reads as TGTGCCAGTAGCGTAACAGGGAATCGGAACACTGAAGCTTTCTTT.

The chain is built from TRBV30 and TRBJ2-6; 9 bases line up with TRBD1. The CDR3 runs 18 residues. The junction had 8 bases not matched to a gene; V was cut back by 2 bases and J by 0 bases. In germline, CDR1 is GTSNPN, CDR2 SVGIG (reference sequence). This CDR3 reads CAWSFRDRAHSGANVLTF. The DNA for the CDR3 is TGTGCCTGGAGTTTCCGGGACAGGGCGCACTCTGGGGCCAACGTCCTGACTTTC.

The chain employs TRBV27 and TRBJ2-7, with 8 bases lining up with TRBD1. CDR3 length: 13 amino acids. The germline CDR1 and CDR2 sequences are MNHEY and SMNVEV (reference sequence). The junction had 7 bases not matched to a gene; V was cut back by 7 bases and J by 5 bases. In nucleotides, the CDR3 is TGTGCCAGCAAAACAGGGGGGACGCACGAGCAGTACTTC. Its protein is CASKTGGTHEQYF.

The chain employs TRBV11-2 and TRBJ1-1; 9 bases agree with TRBD1. This CDR3 is 16 amino acids long. Germline CDR1 reads SGHAT; CDR2 reads FQNNGV. J lost 2 bases, V lost 5 bases, and 9 bases had no gene match. The CDR3 nucleotides are TGTGCCAGCAGCCGGGGACAGGGAGCCCGTAACACTGAAGCTTTCTTT. It encodes CASSRGQGARNTEAFF.

The chain links TRBV5-1 to TRBJ2-3; perhaps TRBD2 as D (6 bases). CDR1 is SGHRS, CDR2 YFSETQ, per germline. This CDR3 is 15 amino acids long. V shed 0 bases and J shed 5 bases, with 13 bases lying between them. The DNA of the CDR3 is TGCGCCAGCAGCTTGGCACTAGCTGAGGGAGATACGCAGTATTTT. Translated: CASSLALAEGDTQYF.

The CDR3 sequence: CASSIGWGDQPQHF. CDR3 sequence (DNA): TGTGCCAGTAGTATAGGATGGGGGGATCAGCCCCAGCATTTT. The gene calls are TRBV19 and TRBJ1-5, with D maybe TRBD1 (5 bases). The CDR3 sequence is 14 residues long. V was shortened by 1 base and J by 5 bases, with 9 bases between the two germline ends. CDR1 is LNHDA, CDR2 SQIVND, per germline (reference sequence).